The entry that follows covers one T cell receptor beta chain sequence. V shed 6 bases and J shed 10 bases, with 10 bases lying between them. The germline V gene encodes CDR1 DFQATT and CDR2 SNEGSKA (reference sequence). There are 10 residues in the CDR3. The data derive from a study of patients and donors after allogeneic stem cell transplantation. TCRdb re-called the RT-PCR reads with MiXCR, one entry per CDR3 protein. The sample records 30,000 to 40,000 distinct CDR3 sequences, roughly a third being singletons. The J gene is TRBJ2-1, the V gene TRBV20-1; D is unresolved. This receptor was identified in a human donor who was either an allogeneic HSCT recipient or a stem cell or donor lymphocyte infusion donor (not recorded which). It is not recorded whose cells these are; they may come from a transplant donor. The sample comprised blood, either unsorted or a sorted T cell fraction (not recorded which). CDR3: CSAHLEEQFF. The DNA for the CDR3 is TGCAGTGCCCACTTGGAGGAGCAGTTCTTC.